The 9 T cell receptor beta chains reported below all come from one sample, sequenced in a study of OX40 agonist ivuxolimab in advanced cancers. Clones were sequenced by immunoSEQ multiplex PCR, and TCRdb holds only the in-frame ones, with some missing. The sample has 72,000 or so clones, approximately 80% seen once. The input for sequencing was CD4+ or CD8+ T cells sorted from blood, taken in a trial of the OX40 agonist ivuxolimab. The receptors originated from an adult with an advanced solid tumor such as melanoma, head and neck, liver or kidney cancer.

This rearrangement joins TRBV5-1 to TRBJ2-1; a possible D gene is TRBD1 (6 bases). Looked up from germline, CDR1 is SGHRS and CDR2 is YFSETQ. With 3 bases removed from V and 0 bases from J, the gap between germline ends came to 10 bases. This CDR3 has 15 amino acids. The CDR3 DNA follows: TGCGCCAGCAGCTCCGCAGGGGTCTCCTACAATGAGCAGTTCTTC. It translates to CASSSAGVSYNEQFF.

J is TRBJ1-4 and V is TRBV15, with no clear D. In germline, CDR1 is LNHNV, CDR2 YYDKDF (reference sequence). The CDR3 contains 15 residues. Trimming cost V 1 base and J 0 bases, with 6 bases left between them. DNA for the CDR3: TGTGCCACCAGCAGAGGACCTACAACTAATGAAAAACTGTTTTTT. It translates to CATSRGPTTNEKLFF.

This sequence joins TRBV5-1 and TRBJ2-3; D is uncertain. V lost 2 bases and J 0 bases, leaving 10 bases between the germline ends. This CDR3 contains 15 residues. Per the germline V gene, CDR1 is SGHRS and CDR2 is YFSETQ. The CDR3 sequence is CASSFHGLSTDTQYF. CDR3 coding DNA: TGCGCCAGCAGCTTTCACGGCCTTAGCACAGATACGCAGTATTTT.

V and J are TRBV27 and TRBJ1-4, with unresolved D. The CDR3 contains 16 residues. V was shortened by 4 bases and J by 1 base, with 13 bases between the two germline ends. In germline, CDR1 is MNHEY, CDR2 SMNVEV (reference sequence). The CDR3 spells CASSSLWRRTNEKLFF. In DNA, the CDR3 is TGTGCCAGCAGTTCTCTGTGGAGGAGAACTAATGAAAAACTGTTTTTT.

This sequence joins TRBV4-3 and TRBJ2-1; D ambiguous. Germline V gene sequence: CDR1 LGHNA, CDR2 YSLEER. Deletions cut 1 base from V and 10 bases from J, with 11 bases between. The CDR3 sequence is 13 residues long. The CDR3 DNA reads TGCGCCAGCAGCCAAGCGAGTGTGGGAGAGCAGTTCTTC. It encodes CASSQASVGEQFF.

The chain carries TRBV6-1 and TRBJ2-3, with 12 positions matching TRBD1. The V gene's germline CDR1 is MNHNS and CDR2 SASEGT. This CDR3 is built from 16 residues. J lost 3 bases, V lost 2 bases, and 3 bases had no gene match. This chain's CDR3 is CASSERDRGPTDTQYF. The CDR3 DNA is TGTGCCAGCAGTGAACGGGACAGGGGGCCAACAGATACGCAGTATTTT.

This clone has more than one count but fewer than ten. CDR3 coding DNA: TGTGCCAGCTCCCCTAGGGACAGTGCCACTGAAGCTTTCTTT. Translated: CASSPRDSATEAFF. This chain uses TRBV18 with TRBJ1-1, with 7 bases that match TRBD1. Trimming removed 6 bases from V and 4 bases from J; junction bases left unmatched: 8. This CDR3 is built from 14 residues. Germline V lookup: CDR1 KGHSH, CDR2 LQKENI.

The chain is built from TRBV11-2 and TRBJ1-2; D remains ambiguous. Deletions cut 5 bases from V and 4 bases from J, with 11 bases between. The germline V gene encodes CDR1 SGHAT and CDR2 FQNNGV. The CDR3 length is 13 residues. CDR3 loop: CASSDLGSYGYTF. CDR3 DNA: TGTGCCAGCAGCGATCTCGGCAGCTATGGCTACACCTTC.

The chain links TRBV7-2 to TRBJ1-1, with D perhaps matching TRBD1 (6 bases). V was shortened by 2 bases and J by 2 bases, with 9 bases between the two germline ends. This CDR3 has 14 amino acids. Germline V gene sequence: CDR1 SGHTA, CDR2 FQGNSA. CDR3 loop: CASSLLGANTEAFF. CDR3 nucleotide sequence: TGTGCCAGCAGCTTACTGGGGGCAAACACTGAAGCTTTCTTT.